The 21 T cell receptor beta chains reported below all come from one sample, sequenced in a study of T-cell memory formation after mild COVID-19 (dated by TCRdb to the early 2020s). Libraries came from 5' RACE. Data came from an Illumina NovaSeq 6000. Using fastp trimming at Q25 and MiXCR clonotype assembly, TCRdb reanalyzed the public sequencing data and kept in-frame beta chains. All rows with the same CDR3 protein become a single entry with the most common DNA and genes. The sample contains a few hundred thousand distinct CDR3 sequences, 27% of them found a single time. The ten largest clones represent 10% to 12% of the sample. Sequencing used PBMCs or a T cell subset sorted from them (not recorded which). The source of these receptors is an adult woman who had mild COVID-19 (a few samples of this study predate the infection). The sample titles of this study are shuffled in the database, so cell type and time point are left out; the donor was told from shared clones.

This clonotype was found a few times. J is TRBJ1-2 and V is TRBV3-1, with a possible D match to TRBD1 (6 bases). The V and J ends lost 4 bases and 3 bases respectively, with 15 bases between them. This CDR3 has 15 residues. Germline V CDR1 and CDR2: LGHDT, YNNKEL (reference sequence). The CDR3 here is CASSPSGELDYGYTF. In DNA form, the CDR3 reads TGTGCCAGCAGCCCATCAGGGGAGTTGGACTATGGCTACACCTTC.

The chain is built from TRBV12-3 or TRBV12-4 and TRBJ1-2; TRBD1 matches at 8 bases. The CDR3 runs 16 residues. The junction had 14 bases not matched to a gene; V was cut back by 5 bases and J by 6 bases. The CDR3 nucleotides are TGTGCCAGCAGTCCCCCGGACAGGGTAGGATCTGATGGCTACACCTTC. Translation gives CASSPPDRVGSDGYTF.

This clonotype was recorded a few times. The chain uses TRBV5-1 and TRBJ1-2, with D hard to call. The CDR3 runs to 13 residues. The germline gives CDR1 SGHRS, CDR2 YFSETQ. Trimming pared 3 bases from V and 5 bases from J, leaving 11 bases between. The CDR3 protein is CASSSHWYYGYTF. CDR3 sequence (DNA): TGCGCCAGCAGCTCTCACTGGTATTATGGCTACACCTTC. Complete variable domain (other parts from reference TRBV5-1 and TRBJ1-2): KAGVTQTPRYLIKTRGQQVTLSCSPISGHRSVSWYQQTPGQGLQFLFEYFSETQRNKGNFPGRFSGRQFSNSRSEMNVSTLELGDSALYLCASSSHWYYGYTFGSGTRLTVV.

The chain links TRBV6-6 to TRBJ1-1, with D tentatively TRBD1 (6 bases). Germline loops: CDR1 MNHNY, CDR2 SVGAGI (reference sequence). CDR3 length equals 17 residues. Trimming stripped 6 bases from V and 8 bases from J, with 28 bases between. The CDR3 nucleotides read TGTGCCAGCAGGGGGTTCCAGGGGCCGGAAACTCTCTTGGAAGCTTTCTTT. Translating gives CASRGFQGPETLLEAFF.

This chain joins TRBV7-2 and TRBJ1-1; TRBD1 is a possible D gene (5 bases). This CDR3 is 15 amino acids long. Germline V gives CDR1 SGHTA, CDR2 FQGNSA. With 5 bases removed from V and 5 bases from J, the gap between germline ends came to 18 bases. In DNA form, the CDR3 reads TGTGCCAGCAGCGCGCCATCCGTCGGGGGGACTGAAGCTTTCTTT. As protein: CASSAPSVGGTEAFF.

The chain combines TRBV6-6 with TRBJ2-6, with 10 bases aligning to TRBD2. Losses at the gene ends were 0 bases for V and 4 bases for J; bases not matched to a gene: 3. The CDR3 has 17 amino acids. Germline CDR1 and CDR2: MNHNY and SVGAGI (reference sequence). CDR3 in amino acids: CASSYSGTSAGANVLTF. The CDR3 bases are TGTGCCAGCAGTTACTCAGGGACTAGCGCCGGGGCCAACGTCCTGACTTTC.

The chain is built from TRBV7-9 and TRBJ2-1, with 9 bases matching TRBD1. CDR1 is SEHNR, CDR2 FQNEAQ, per germline (reference sequence). With V trimmed by 5 bases and J by 10 bases, 9 bases remained unmatched. The CDR3 has 14 residues. CDR3 in amino acids: CASSPGQGSWEQFF. The CDR3 coding sequence is TGTGCCAGCAGCCCTGGACAGGGGAGTTGGGAGCAGTTCTTC.

The table lists this clonotype with a few counts. The V gene is TRBV11-2, the J gene TRBJ2-1, with 7 bases matching TRBD2. Germline V gene lookup returns CDR1 SGHAT and CDR2 FQNNGV. V shed 6 bases and J 2 bases; nucleotides not matched to a gene: 10. The CDR3 extends over 16 amino acids. DNA for the CDR3: TGTGCCAGCAGATTTTTGCTAGCGGCTCCCTACAATGAGCAGTTCTTC. Amino acids: CASRFLLAAPYNEQFF.

The CDR3 DNA follows: TGTGCCACCAGTGATTCTGAGTGGCCCCAGCATTTT. It translates to CATSDSEWPQHF. The chain has TRBV24-1 and TRBJ1-5; D uncertain. Germline lookup yields CDR1 KGHDR and CDR2 SFDVKD. Trimming removed 2 bases at V and 9 bases at J, with 7 bases between. The CDR3 is 12 residues long.

The chain carries TRBV5-1 and TRBJ2-4; maybe TRBD2 (6 bases). Germline CDR1 and CDR2: SGHRS and YFSETQ. This CDR3 has 16 residues. Trimming took 0 bases from V and 6 from J, leaving 16 bases between them. The CDR3 DNA follows: TGCGCCAGCAGCTTGGGCCAGGGAGGACCCCTAAACATTCAGTACTTC. It codes for CASSLGQGGPLNIQYF.

There are a few counts of this clonotype. The CDR3 here is CASSQNPGQDNSPLHF. For the CDR3, the DNA is TGCGCCAGCAGCCAAAATCCGGGACAGGATAATTCACCCCTCCACTTT. The rearrangement uses TRBV4-1 and TRBJ1-6; 8 nucleotides line up with TRBD1. Trimming cost V 2 bases and J 5 bases; bases outside gene matches: 5. Germline V lookup: CDR1 MGHRA, CDR2 YSYEKL. The CDR3 is made up of 16 amino acids.

The sample holds many counts of this clonotype. The chain carries TRBV25-1 and TRBJ2-7, with D perhaps given as TRBD1 or TRBD2 (5 bases each). Trimming took off 0 bases at V and 0 bases at J, with 6 bases between the two ends. The germline V gene has CDR1 MGHDK and CDR2 SYGVNS. This CDR3 is built from 14 residues. Here the CDR3 DNA reads TGTGCCAGCAGTGAATATGGGGGCTCCTACGAGCAGTACTTC. This sequence encodes CASSEYGGSYEQYF.

This clonotype was counted a few times. The chain carries TRBV5-1 and TRBJ2-7; maybe TRBD1 (6 bases). The germline V gene encodes CDR1 SGHRS and CDR2 YFSETQ. The CDR3 is 12 amino acids. Trimming took off 4 bases at V and 7 bases at J, with 12 bases between the two ends. DNA for the CDR3: TGCGCCAGCAGCGGGGGCGAATGGGAGCAGTACTTC. Protein product: CASSGGEWEQYF.

The chain links TRBV12-3 or TRBV12-4 to TRBJ2-1, with 10 bases lining up with TRBD2. The CDR3 loop spans 13 amino acids. The V and J ends lost 8 bases and 9 bases, in that order; junction bases with no gene match: 7. Written as DNA, the CDR3 is TGTGCCAGCGGGCTAGCGGGAGTTTGTGAGCAGTTCTTC. Amino acids: CASGLAGVCEQFF.

The chain joins TRBV29-1 to TRBJ2-2; D is ambiguous. CDR3 length: 13 residues. V dropped 6 bases and J dropped 1 base, with 9 bases sitting between them. From germline, CDR1 is SQVTM and CDR2 ANQGSEA. This CDR3 is CSVLRGNTGELFF. Written as DNA, the CDR3 is TGCAGCGTCCTCCGCGGGAACACCGGGGAGCTGTTTTTT.

Here the CDR3 reads CASSLRPPGLAPYEQYF. CDR3 sequence (DNA): TGTGCCAGCAGCTTAAGGCCCCCGGGACTAGCACCCTACGAGCAGTACTTC. The chain joins TRBV7-9 to TRBJ2-7; 9 bases fit TRBD2. This CDR3 comprises 17 residues. Looked up from germline, CDR1 is SEHNR and CDR2 is FQNEAQ (reference sequence). J gave up 2 bases and V 2 bases, and 10 bases lay outside the gene matches.

The sample holds a few counts of this clonotype. The chain links TRBV7-8 to TRBJ2-1, with D perhaps assigned TRBD1 or TRBD2 (5 bases each). CDR1 and CDR2 (germline): SGHVS, FQNEAQ. V lost 5 bases and J lost 3, with 23 bases in between. The CDR3 has 18 residues. CDR3 protein: CASSPGPLDGTIYNEQFF. As DNA, the CDR3 is TGTGCCAGCAGCCCAGGCCCCCTCGACGGGACCATCTACAATGAGCAGTTCTTC. The full variable domain, in which reference TRBV7-8 and TRBJ2-1 provide the parts outside the CDR3, is GAGVSQSPRYKVAKRGQDVALRCDPISGHVSLFWYQQALGQGPEFLTYFQNEAQLDKSGLPSDRFFAERPEGSVSTLKIQRTQQEDSAVYLCASSPGPLDGTIYNEQFFGPGTRLTVL.

This chain joins TRBV5-5 and TRBJ2-1; D remains ambiguous. CDR3 length: 17 amino acids. V was shortened by 0 bases and J by 4 bases, with 17 bases between the two germline ends. Germline V CDR1 and CDR2: SGHKS, YYEKEE (reference sequence). CDR3 coding DNA: TGTGCCAGCAGCTTGGAGGTGGTCAGGCTCGCTTACAATGAGCAGTTCTTC. Translated, it gives CASSLEVVRLAYNEQFF.

V gene TRBV12-3 or TRBV12-4 combines with J gene TRBJ2-2, with 8 nucleotides matching TRBD1. CDR3 length: 17 amino acids. The J segment lost 4 bases and the V segment lost 2 bases, leaving 9 bases of the junction unmatched. The CDR3, as DNA: TGTGCCAGCAGTTTACGGACAGGGAAGAGAATCACCGGGGAGCTGTTTTTT. The encoded protein is CASSLRTGKRITGELFF.

In its sample, this clonotype was seen a few times. The chain recombines TRBV9 with TRBJ2-1, with TRBD2 identical over 10 bases. CDR1 is SGDLS and CDR2 is YYNGEE in the germline V gene. V gave up 0 bases and J gave up 6 bases; unmatched junction bases: 6. The CDR3 is 16 residues long. This CDR3 is CASSVGERGGLNEQFF. CDR3 nucleotides: TGTGCCAGCAGCGTAGGGGAGCGGGGGGGTCTCAATGAGCAGTTCTTC.

This clonotype was observed a few times. The chain is built from TRBV4-1 and TRBJ2-7; D is uncertain. The germline CDR1 and CDR2 sequences are MGHRA and YSYEKL. Trimming shortened V by 3 bases and J by 2 bases, and 8 bases separated the two germline ends. This CDR3 has 13 residues. The CDR3 sequence is CASSQSPPYEQYF. CDR3 nucleotide sequence: TGCGCCAGCAGCCAGTCCCCCCCCTACGAGCAGTACTTC.